The following is a TCR beta chain sequence with its context. Its target is unknown. These data belong to a study of regulatory T cells in long-lasting Graves disease. Study-wide findings and caveats: TRBV28 was favored in persistent disease, as were TRBJ1-2 and TRBJ2-5.

Building of the TCR beta libraries involved iRepertoire HTBI primers and Arm-PCR of CDR3 regions. TCRdb ran MiXCR on the multiplex PCR reads and lists one entry per CDR3 protein. The profile shows some 220,000 distinct CDR3 sequences, roughly 19% of them singletons. The germline V gene has CDR1 SGDLS and CDR2 YYNGEE. The CDR3 is 14 residues long. Trimming shortened V by 4 bases and J by 4 bases, and 15 bases separated the two germline ends. Time point of the sample: newly diagnosed GD, antithyroid drugs for less than 3 months. From RNA extracted from PBMCs, the TCR library was made. The data also belong to a second study, concerning T cells in Graves' hyperthyroidism and ophthalmopathy. That work states: The TCR CDR3 was amplified in a first-round RT-PCR using the HTBI primer set.

This TCR derives from a young woman with Graves disease. The V and J genes are TRBV9 and TRBJ2-7, with D perhaps matching TRBD1 (6 bases). Sample: peripheral blood mononuclear cells (PBMCs), taken at new diagnosis, from a patient treated with antithyroid drugs. CDR3 amino acids: CASSLDLGAYEQYF. Here the CDR3 DNA reads TGTGCCAGCAGCCTGGACTTGGGGGCTTACGAGCAGTACTTC.